These T cell receptor beta chains were read from a single sample in a study of PD-L1 blockade in urothelial cancer. Generated by immunoSEQ multiplex PCR, the TCRdb table keeps only in-frame clones and is missing some. The sample holds more than 55,000 clones, 75% to 85% seen once. This specimen was PBMCs, taken around atezolizumab (anti-PD-L1) treatment. The receptors here all came from a man between 65 and 79 years old with urothelial cancer. The CDR3 runs from the conserved cysteine through the conserved F or W.

>TRBV7-3|TRBJ2-1
CASSLAGGGIRNEQFF
>TRBV13|TRBJ2-7
CASSRGTYSYEQYF
>TRBV18|TRBJ2-5
CASSPELGTQETQYF
>TRBV6-5|TRBJ1-1
CASRVNRGKNTEAFF
>TRBV7-9|TRBJ1-4
CASSPGQDNEKLFF
>TRBV5-1|TRBJ2-1
CASSPDRGGDEQFF
>TRBV6-6|TRBJ2-7
CATTRGTGVYEQYF
>TRBV11-3|TRBJ2-7
CASSSRGVGDEQYF
>TRBV5-1|TRBJ2-5
CASSLVSGVKETQYF
>TRBV5-4|TRBJ2-1
CASSTIAGAVGEQFF
>TRBV9|TRBJ2-2
CASSADTGELFF
>TRBV7-8|TRBJ2-5
CASSFQETQYF
>TRBV30|TRBJ2-7
CAWSRGLAGPTKYF
>TRBV9|TRBJ2-2
CASSVRERNTGELFF
>TRBV5-8|TRBJ1-1
CASSLVQKLMNTEAFF
>TRBV4-1|TRBJ2-2
CASSQGQGSTGELFF
>TRBV2|TRBJ2-5
CASSTASGIQETQYF
>TRBV10-3|TRBJ2-2
CAITRTSGGPNTGELFF
>TRBV7-9|TRBJ2-5
CASSPRLAGGQETQYF
>TRBV5-1|TRBJ2-1
CASTESGLSKGEQFF
>TRBV2|TRBJ2-3
CASSPLSGSSEDTQYF
>TRBV30|TRBJ1-2
CAWSGQAGGYTF
>TRBV5-8|TRBJ2-1
CASSPGTSTAYNEQFF